This paragraph reports one T cell receptor beta chain. Its specificity is not known. This entry comes from a study of CD8+ T cells in alopecia areata. Study as a whole: For the treated group, dosing was oral tofacitinib at 5 to 10 mg twice daily. Tofacitinib continued for 6 to 18 months and was then withheld for 6 months.

This CDR3 comprises 12 residues. Per germline, CDR1 SNHLY and CDR2 FYNNEI. The V end lost 8 bases, the J end lost 6 bases, and 10 bases lay between the germline ends. Regarding treatment: oral pan-JAK inhibitor, 5-10 mg twice daily. Study-wide points: An increase in clonality over normal scalp was evident in lesional scalp, especially alopecia totalis/universalis. Many expanded lesional clones persisted during tofacitinib (in both scalp and blood).

cDNA reverse transcribed from extracted RNA served as the sequencing template. TCRdb's copy holds only in-frame clones and misses some; the assay was immunoSEQ multiplex PCR. The sample has roughly 200,000 clones; 40% to 55% are singletons. J is TRBJ2-2 and V is TRBV2; D could derive from TRBD1 or TRBD2 (6 bases each). This clonotype originated in a human donor with alopecia areata. The source material was CD4+ T cells sorted from blood, sampled at approximately week 36, from a patient treated with tofacitinib. CDR3 DNA sequence: TGTGCCAGCTCACGGGGGCCCGGGGAGCTGTTTTTT. Amino acid sequence: CASSRGPGELFF.